One sample yielded the 8 T cell receptor beta chains listed below, sequenced in a study of cytomegalovirus exposure and HLA in healthy donors. It was with 60 Vbeta and 13 Jbeta primers that the PCR ran. The table came from immunoSEQ multiplex PCR; TCRdb's copy has only in-frame clones and leaves some out. The table lists more than 110,000 clones, 70% to 80% of them singletons. Sequenced input: PBMCs. The receptors derive from a woman aged 45-65 years in good health and CMV-seropositive.

The gene calls are TRBV6-5 and TRBJ1-5, with D perhaps TRBD1 (6 bases). Trimming shortened V by 0 bases and J by 2 bases, and 11 bases separated the two germline ends. The germline CDR1 and CDR2 sequences are MNHEY and SVGAGI. The CDR3 length is 16 residues. The CDR3 spells CASSYSVRGGNQPQHF. The CDR3 DNA sequence: TGTGCCAGCAGTTACTCGGTCAGGGGTGGCAATCAGCCCCAGCATTTT.

CDR3 sequence: CAWSRGEAGYPGNTIYF. DNA of the CDR3: TGTGCCTGGAGCCGGGGAGAAGCGGGCTACCCTGGAAACACCATATATTTT. The gene calls are TRBV30 and TRBJ1-3; D gene ambiguous. Looked up from germline, CDR1 is GTSNPN and CDR2 is SVGIG (reference sequence). Trimming shortened V by 3 bases and J by 2 bases, and 20 bases separated the two germline ends. The CDR3 is 17 amino acids.

The chain uses TRBV4-1 and TRBJ1-2; D is unclear. Trimming stripped 3 bases from V and 4 bases from J, with 12 bases between. The CDR3 is 14 amino acids. Germline V gene data show CDR1 as MGHRA and CDR2 as YSYEKL. DNA for the CDR3: TGCGCCAGCAGCCACAATCCAGTTTTCTATGGCTACACCTTC. Protein sequence: CASSHNPVFYGYTF.

This clone was seen once. Germline and junction disagree at one end, which may indicate a read error. The gene calls are TRBV7-6 and TRBJ2-4; D is unresolved. Germline V gene data show CDR1 as SGHVS and CDR2 as FNYEAQ. This CDR3 is built from 13 residues. CDR3 residues: CASSLGLKNSQYF. CDR3 nucleotide sequence: TGTGCCAGCAGCTTAGGTTTAAAAAACAGTCAGTACTTC.

The chain recombines TRBV2 with TRBJ2-1; TRBD1 matches 7 bases. The length of the CDR3 is 18 residues. Trimming at V came to 6 bases and at J to 3 bases, leaving 17 bases not matched to a gene. From germline, CDR1 is SNHLY and CDR2 FYNNEI. In nucleotides, the CDR3 is TGTGCCAGCAGCCAACCCATAGACAGGGACGTCTACTACAATGAGCAGTTCTTC. Residues: CASSQPIDRDVYYNEQFF.

V is TRBV19 and J is TRBJ2-7, with TRBD2 matching over 7 bases. The CDR3 is 15 amino acids. V dropped 9 bases and J dropped 4; count of bases not matched to a gene: 15. Germline V CDR1 and CDR2: LNHDA, SQIVND (reference sequence). The CDR3 spells CARIRRGSGAYEQYF. As DNA, the CDR3 is TGTGCCAGGATCCGGCGGGGGTCCGGGGCGTACGAGCAGTACTTC.

The genes are TRBV27 and TRBJ1-1; 8 bases match TRBD1. Trimming at V came to 2 bases and at J to 4 bases, leaving 6 bases not matched to a gene. Germline V gives CDR1 MNHEY, CDR2 SMNVEV (reference sequence). This CDR3 contains 15 residues. The CDR3 bases are TGTGCCAGCAGTTTAAGGGTCACAGGGGGCACTGAAGCTTTCTTT. This translates into CASSLRVTGGTEAFF.

This chain links TRBV30 with TRBJ2-5; 8 positions agree with TRBD2. CDR3 length: 15 residues. V was clipped by 3 bases and J by 2 bases; unmatched bases: 8. The germline CDR1 and CDR2 sequences are GTSNPN and SVGIG (reference sequence). DNA for the CDR3: TGTGCCTGGAGCGCAGGACTAGCCCTTCAAGAGACCCAGTACTTC. Encoded protein: CAWSAGLALQETQYF.